These T cell receptor beta chains were read from a single sample in a study of blood T cells in healthy people across ages. TCRdb reprocessed the 5' RACE reads via MiXCR and lists one record per CDR3 protein. The sample includes some 1 million distinct CDR3 sequences, more than 35% of them seen just once. Sequenced: blood. The receptors shown here come from a woman between 55 and 75 years old in good health. The CDR3 runs from the conserved cysteine through the conserved F or W. The D gene is left open where the match is weak. The size of a clone is reported for some rows only, either as once, few or many, or as a class for expanded clones.

J: TRBJ1-2; V: TRBV20-1; size: NA; D: TRBD1; CDR3: CSAKGPVGTGRNYGYTF; DNA: TGCAGTGCTAAGGGACCGGTTGGGACAGGGCGGAACTATGGCTACACCTTC
J: TRBJ2-7; V: TRBV7-9; size: NA; D: NA; CDR3: CASSQGGPTSSYEQYF; DNA: TGTGCCAGCAGCCAGGGCGGGCCAACGAGCTCCTACGAGCAGTACTTC
J: TRBJ1-6; V: TRBV20-1; size: NA; D: NA; CDR3: CSARVSGTASNSPLHF; DNA: TGCAGTGCTAGAGTATCCGGGACGGCGAGTAATTCACCCCTCCACTTT
J: TRBJ1-1; V: TRBV27; size: NA; D: NA; CDR3: CASSLSRGYVEAFF; DNA: TGTGCCAGCAGTTTATCGCGGGGTTACGTTGAAGCTTTCTTT
J: TRBJ2-6; V: TRBV12-3/TRBV12-4; size: few; D: NA; CDR3: CASRNSGANVLTF; DNA: TGTGCCAGCAGGAACTCTGGGGCCAACGTCCTGACTTTC
J: TRBJ2-5; V: TRBV7-9; size: NA; D: TRBD2; CDR3: CASSLASGSSGGVETQYF; DNA: TGTGCCAGCAGCTTAGCTAGCGGGAGTTCCGGAGGGGTGGAGACCCAGTACTTC
J: TRBJ2-3; V: TRBV10-3; size: few; D: NA; CDR3: CAIRSTVASTRGTDTQYF; DNA: TGTGCCATCAGATCGACAGTAGCTTCGACTAGAGGGACAGATACGCAGTATTTT
J: TRBJ2-7; V: TRBV29-1; size: NA; D: NA; CDR3: CSVEDSPSSYEQYF; DNA: TGCAGCGTTGAAGATAGTCCTAGCAGTTACGAGCAGTACTTC
J: TRBJ2-1; V: TRBV14; size: NA; D: TRBD1; CDR3: CASSSLHRGQEQFF; DNA: TGTGCCAGCAGCAGCCTCCACAGGGGGCAGGAGCAGTTCTTC
J: TRBJ2-3; V: TRBV7-9; size: NA; D: TRBD2; CDR3: CASSLLAGGLTDTQYF; DNA: TGTGCCAGCAGCTTACTAGCGGGAGGGCTCACAGATACGCAGTATTTT
J: TRBJ1-2; V: TRBV12-3/TRBV12-4; size: NA; D: TRBD1; CDR3: CASTTRDRGVYGYTF; DNA: TGTGCCAGCACCACCCGCGACAGGGGGGTCTATGGCTACACCTTC
J: TRBJ2-6; V: TRBV5-6; size: once; D: NA; CDR3: CASSLYTGAMAGANVLTF; DNA: TGTGCCAGCAGCTTGTATACGGGGGCGATGGCTGGGGCCAACGTCCTGACTTTC
J: TRBJ2-7; V: TRBV6-1; size: NA; D: NA; CDR3: CASSERRPPNEQYF; DNA: TGTGCCAGCAGTGAAAGGAGGCCCCCTAACGAGCAGTACTTC
J: TRBJ2-3; V: TRBV5-1; size: NA; D: NA; CDR3: CASSLEGGTTLSTDTQYF; DNA: TGCGCCAGCAGCTTGGAGGGCGGGACAACACTTAGCACAGATACGCAGTATTTT
J: TRBJ2-7; V: TRBV12-3/TRBV12-4; size: NA; D: TRBD2; CDR3: CASSLEILAGGGHEQYF; DNA: TGTGCCAGCAGTTTAGAAATTTTAGCGGGAGGCGGGCACGAGCAGTACTTC
J: TRBJ1-2; V: TRBV6-6; size: NA; D: NA; CDR3: CASRAQGAGYTF; DNA: TGTGCCAGCAGAGCTCAGGGAGCTGGCTACACCTTC
J: TRBJ2-3; V: TRBV9; size: NA; D: NA; CDR3: CASSDETDSTDTQYF; DNA: TGTGCCAGCAGCGATGAGACAGACAGCACAGATACGCAGTATTTT
J: TRBJ2-7; V: TRBV7-9; size: few; D: NA; CDR3: CASSHGPESDNVYEQYF; DNA: TGTGCCAGCAGCCACGGGCCCGAAAGCGACAATGTCTACGAGCAGTACTTC
J: TRBJ2-3; V: TRBV6-5; size: few; D: TRBD2; CDR3: CASSYAGAGTDTQYF; DNA: TGTGCCAGCAGTTACGCAGGAGCGGGGACAGATACGCAGTATTTT
J: TRBJ2-7; V: TRBV14; size: NA; D: NA; CDR3: CASSPRDHYEQYF; DNA: TGTGCCAGCAGCCCCCGGGACCATTACGAGCAGTACTTC
J: TRBJ2-7; V: TRBV20-1; size: few; D: NA; CDR3: CSGRGDLYEQYF; DNA: TGCAGTGGCAGGGGTGATTTGTACGAGCAGTACTTC
J: TRBJ2-7; V: TRBV28; size: few; D: NA; CDR3: CASSIMGGRGSYEQYF; DNA: TGTGCCAGCAGTATCATGGGCGGACGCGGCTCCTACGAGCAGTACTTC
J: TRBJ2-4; V: TRBV5-1; size: few; D: TRBD1; CDR3: CASSLIGGAGKNIQYF; DNA: TGCGCCAGCAGCTTGATAGGGGGCGCGGGCAAAAACATTCAGTACTTC
J: TRBJ2-7; V: TRBV29-1; size: few; D: NA; CDR3: CSGGTAYEQYF; DNA: TGCAGCGGGGGGACGGCCTACGAGCAGTACTTC
J: TRBJ1-1; V: TRBV5-1; size: NA; D: NA; CDR3: CASSLERRRTEAFF; DNA: TGCGCCAGCAGCTTGGAAAGGAGGCGCACTGAAGCTTTCTTT
J: TRBJ2-1; V: TRBV15; size: few; D: TRBD1; CDR3: CATSGDSQLNEQFF; DNA: TGTGCCACCAGCGGGGACAGCCAGCTTAATGAGCAGTTCTTC
J: TRBJ2-5; V: TRBV20-1; size: few; D: NA; CDR3: CSARASYGETQYF; DNA: TGCAGTGCTAGGGCCAGCTATGGGGAGACCCAGTACTTC
J: TRBJ2-7; V: TRBV4-1; size: NA; D: NA; CDR3: CASSQDQTGKGYEQYF; DNA: TGCGCCAGCAGCCAAGATCAAACAGGGAAAGGCTACGAGCAGTACTTC
J: TRBJ2-3; V: TRBV11-2; size: NA; D: TRBD2; CDR3: CASSLDPSGSLTDTQYF; DNA: TGTGCCAGCAGCTTAGACCCTAGCGGGAGCCTAACAGATACGCAGTATTTT
J: TRBJ2-1; V: TRBV3-1; size: few; D: NA; CDR3: CASSQNTYNEQFF; DNA: TGTGCCAGCAGCCAGAATACCTACAATGAGCAGTTCTTC
J: TRBJ2-5; V: TRBV20-1; size: many; D: NA; CDR3: CSAPADRRQETQYF; DNA: TGCAGTGCTCCCGCCGACAGGAGACAAGAGACCCAGTACTTC
J: TRBJ2-5; V: TRBV29-1; size: NA; D: TRBD2; CDR3: CSVMGGRAGETQYF; DNA: TGCAGCGTCATGGGAGGGAGGGCCGGCGAGACCCAGTACTTC
J: TRBJ2-3; V: TRBV9; size: NA; D: NA; CDR3: CASSGSGLSTDTQYF; DNA: TGTGCCAGCAGCGGCTCGGGACTCAGCACAGATACGCAGTATTTT
J: TRBJ2-7; V: TRBV10-3; size: many; D: NA; CDR3: CAISESTDYEQYF; DNA: TGTGCCATCAGTGAGTCGACAGACTACGAGCAGTACTTC
J: TRBJ2-5; V: TRBV18; size: NA; D: NA; CDR3: CASSPAQSQETQYF; DNA: TGTGCCAGCTCACCGGCCCAGTCGCAAGAGACCCAGTACTTC
J: TRBJ2-3; V: TRBV5-1; size: NA; D: NA; CDR3: CASNLFGNPTSTDTQYF; DNA: TGCGCCAGCAACTTGTTCGGAAATCCTACTAGCACAGATACGCAGTATTTT
J: TRBJ2-7; V: TRBV7-6; size: NA; D: NA; CDR3: CASSLAGTLVSEQYF; DNA: TGTGCCAGCAGCTTAGCAGGGACTTTGGTTAGCGAGCAGTACTTC
J: TRBJ1-2; V: TRBV20-1; size: NA; D: NA; CDR3: CSASDRIVYGYTF; DNA: TGCAGTGCTAGTGACAGGATAGTATATGGCTACACCTTC
J: TRBJ2-1; V: TRBV3-1; size: NA; D: TRBD2; CDR3: CASSPTGTSSGEQFF; DNA: TGTGCCAGCAGCCCTACCGGGACTAGTTCAGGGGAGCAGTTCTTC
J: TRBJ2-5; V: TRBV20-1; size: NA; D: TRBD2; CDR3: CSARSGLGGQEQYF; DNA: TGCAGTGCTAGATCGGGACTAGGAGGCCAGGAGCAGTACTTC
J: TRBJ2-1; V: TRBV10-3; size: few; D: NA; CDR3: CAISEFSGNEQFF; DNA: TGTGCCATCAGTGAATTCAGCGGCAATGAGCAGTTCTTC
J: TRBJ2-3; V: TRBV20-1; size: NA; D: NA; CDR3: CSASIRRTSTDTQYF; DNA: TGCAGTGCTAGTATCCGGCGGACTAGCACAGATACGCAGTATTTT
J: TRBJ2-7; V: TRBV20-1; size: few; D: TRBD2; CDR3: CSARRGFDYEQYF; DNA: TGCAGTGCCCGGCGGGGGTTCGACTACGAGCAGTACTTC
J: TRBJ2-7; V: TRBV27; size: once; D: NA; CDR3: CASSLRLGVYEQYF; DNA: TGTGCCAGCAGTTTGAGGTTGGGAGTGTACGAGCAGTACTTC
J: TRBJ2-6; V: TRBV5-4; size: NA; D: TRBD2; CDR3: CASSLAGVAGTGANVLTF; DNA: TGTGCCAGCAGCTTGGCCGGGGTAGCGGGAACTGGGGCCAACGTCCTGACTTTC
J: TRBJ2-1; V: TRBV20-1; size: NA; D: TRBD1; CDR3: CSASGQGYNEQFF; DNA: TGCAGTGCTTCGGGACAGGGCTACAATGAGCAGTTCTTC
J: TRBJ2-7; V: TRBV9; size: few; D: NA; CDR3: CASSPGGGGSYEQYF; DNA: TGTGCCAGCAGCCCCGGCGGAGGGGGTTCCTACGAGCAGTACTTC
J: TRBJ2-3; V: TRBV24-1; size: few; D: TRBD2; CDR3: CATSDPGTSGTTDTQYF; DNA: TGTGCCACCAGTGATCCCGGGACTAGCGGAACCACAGATACGCAGTATTTT
J: TRBJ2-5; V: TRBV7-6; size: NA; D: TRBD2; CDR3: CASSPNVAGGWQETQYF; DNA: TGTGCCAGCAGCCCTAACGTAGCGGGAGGATGGCAAGAGACCCAGTACTTC
J: TRBJ2-7; V: TRBV28; size: NA; D: TRBD1; CDR3: CASSFPRDRANGDYEQYF; DNA: TGTGCCAGCAGTTTCCCCCGGGACAGGGCTAACGGGGACTACGAGCAGTACTTC
J: TRBJ2-1; V: TRBV27; size: NA; D: TRBD1; CDR3: CASSVKDRAGNEQFF; DNA: TGTGCCAGCAGTGTAAAGGACAGGGCCGGGAATGAGCAGTTCTTC
J: TRBJ1-6; V: TRBV11-1; size: once; D: TRBD1; CDR3: CASSGARGSNSPLHF; DNA: TGTGCCAGCAGCGGCGCCAGGGGGTCGAATTCACCCCTCCACTTT
J: TRBJ2-7; V: TRBV20-1; size: few; D: TRBD2; CDR3: CSASPTSGNSYEQYF; DNA: TGCAGTGCCAGTCCGACTAGCGGGAACTCCTACGAGCAGTACTTC
J: TRBJ2-3; V: TRBV7-3; size: NA; D: NA; CDR3: CASSLGGTGASGGTQYF; DNA: TGTGCCAGCAGCTTAGGGGGAACAGGGGCCAGCGGGGGTACGCAGTATTTT
J: TRBJ2-3; V: TRBV12-3/TRBV12-4; size: once; D: NA; CDR3: CASRTHRLTDTQYF; DNA: TGTGCCAGCAGAACACACCGCCTCACAGATACGCAGTATTTT